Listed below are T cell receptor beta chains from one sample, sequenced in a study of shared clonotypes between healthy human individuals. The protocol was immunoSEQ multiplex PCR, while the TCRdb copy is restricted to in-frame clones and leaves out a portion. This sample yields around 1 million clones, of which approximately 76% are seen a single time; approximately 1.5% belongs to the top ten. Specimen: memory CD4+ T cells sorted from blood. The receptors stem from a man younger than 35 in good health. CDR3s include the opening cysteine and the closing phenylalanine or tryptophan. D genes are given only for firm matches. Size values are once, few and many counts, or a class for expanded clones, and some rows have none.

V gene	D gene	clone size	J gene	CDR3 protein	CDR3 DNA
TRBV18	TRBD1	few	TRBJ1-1	CASSPLQGRGTEAFF	TGTGCCAGCTCACCTCTACAGGGGCGCGGCACTGAAGCTTTCTTT
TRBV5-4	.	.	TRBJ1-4	CASSLRVGGNEKLFF	TGTGCCAGCAGCTTGCGTGTAGGGGGGAATGAAAAACTGTTTTTT
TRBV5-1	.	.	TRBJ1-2	CASSQLGRAEYGYTF	TGCGCCAGCAGCCAGCTTGGCAGGGCGGAATATGGCTACACCTTC
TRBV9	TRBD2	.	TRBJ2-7	CASSVGTSGGVYEQYF	TGTGCCAGCAGCGTAGGAACTAGCGGGGGAGTTTACGAGCAGTACTTC
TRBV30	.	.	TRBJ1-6	CAWGPQGSPLHF	TGTGCCTGGGGGCCCCAAGGGTCACCCCTCCACTTT
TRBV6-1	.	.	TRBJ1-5	CASSEVKTVNQPQHF	TGTGCCAGCAGTGAAGTAAAGACTGTTAACCAACCCCAGCATTTT
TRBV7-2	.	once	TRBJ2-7	CASSLKGPEQYF	TGTGCCAGCAGTTTAAAGGGGCCCGAGCAGTACTTC
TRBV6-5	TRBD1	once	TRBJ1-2	CASSYGGGGYGYTF	TGTGCCAGCAGTTACGGAGGGGGCGGCTATGGCTACACCTTC
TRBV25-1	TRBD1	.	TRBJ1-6	CASSEFWTDRSPLHF	TGTGCCAGCAGTGAATTTTGGACGGACAGGTCACCCCTCCACTTT
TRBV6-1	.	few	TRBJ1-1	CASAGTLNTEAFF	TGTGCCAGCGCAGGGACCCTGAACACTGAAGCTTTCTTT
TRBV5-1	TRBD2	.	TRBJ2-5	CASSPGLAGGQETQYF	TGCGCCAGCAGCCCGGGACTAGCGGGGGGGCAAGAGACCCAGTACTTC
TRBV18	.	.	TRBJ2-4	CASSPTNLAKNIQYF	TGTGCCAGCTCACCGACAAACCTAGCCAAAAACATTCAGTACTTC
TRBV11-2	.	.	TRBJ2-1	CASSLAHGPFNEQFF	TGTGCCAGCAGCTTAGCACATGGACCGTTCAATGAGCAGTTCTTC
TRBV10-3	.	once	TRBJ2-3	CAISERIATDTQYF	TGTGCCATCAGTGAGAGGATAGCAACAGATACGCAGTATTTT
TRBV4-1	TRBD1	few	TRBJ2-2	CASSQSGQGGTGELFF	TGCGCCAGCAGCCAATCGGGACAGGGAGGGACCGGGGAGCTGTTTTTT
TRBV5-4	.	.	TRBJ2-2	CASSFVGTQGGELFF	TGTGCCAGCAGCTTTGTTGGGACCCAGGGAGGGGAGCTGTTTTTT
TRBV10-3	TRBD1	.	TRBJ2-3	CAITPTGDTDTQYF	TGTGCCATCACCCCGACAGGGGACACAGATACGCAGTATTTT
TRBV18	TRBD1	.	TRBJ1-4	CASSPQTGQLNEKLFF	TGTGCCAGCTCACCCCAAACGGGACAGCTCAATGAAAAACTGTTTTTT
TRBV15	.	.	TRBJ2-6	CATSRGGAGANVLTF	TGTGCCACCAGCAGAGGGGGTGCTGGGGCCAACGTCCTGACTTTC
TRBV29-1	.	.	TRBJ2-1	CSVVLLVNNEQFF	TGCAGCGTTGTTCTATTGGTGAACAATGAGCAGTTCTTC
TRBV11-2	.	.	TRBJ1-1	CASSLGENTEAFF	TGTGCCAGCAGCTTAGGGGAGAACACTGAAGCTTTCTTT
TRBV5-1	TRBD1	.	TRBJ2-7	CASSQTTGGFHF	TGCGCCAGCAGCCAAACAACAGGGGGCTTCCACTTC
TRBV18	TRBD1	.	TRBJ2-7	CASSRIDRGYEQYF	TGTGCCAGCTCACGGATCGACAGGGGATACGAGCAGTACTTC
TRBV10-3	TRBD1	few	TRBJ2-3	CAISGQGTDTQYF	TGTGCCATCAGTGGACAGGGAACAGATACGCAGTATTTT
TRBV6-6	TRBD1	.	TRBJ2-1	CASRDRGDNEQFF	TGTGCCAGCCGGGACAGGGGGGACAATGAGCAGTTCTTC
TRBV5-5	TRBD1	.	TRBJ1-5	CASSSGQGAYQPQHF	TGTGCCAGCAGCTCGGGACAGGGGGCATATCAGCCCCAGCATTTT
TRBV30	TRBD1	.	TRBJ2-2	CARDRVNTGELFF	TGTGCCCGGGACAGGGTGAACACCGGGGAGCTGTTTTTT
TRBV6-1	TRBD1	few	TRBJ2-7	CASSVGTGGTYEQYF	TGTGCCAGCAGTGTCGGGACAGGGGGAACCTACGAGCAGTACTTC
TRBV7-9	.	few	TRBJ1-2	CASSTSREYYGYTF	TGTGCCAGCAGTACCTCTCGGGAGTACTATGGCTACACCTTC
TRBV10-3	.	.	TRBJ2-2	CAISDGTPNTGELFF	TGTGCCATCAGTGACGGGACACCCAACACCGGGGAGCTGTTTTTT
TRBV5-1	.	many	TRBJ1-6	CASSLDGESPLHF	TGCGCCAGCAGCTTGGACGGGGAGTCACCCCTCCACTTT
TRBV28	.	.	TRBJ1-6	CASLGRQGYNSPLHF	TGTGCCAGCCTAGGCCGGCAAGGCTATAATTCACCCCTCCACTTT
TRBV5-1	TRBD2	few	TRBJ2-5	CASSLRLAEYQETQYF	TGCGCCAGCAGCCTAAGACTAGCTGAATACCAAGAGACCCAGTACTTC
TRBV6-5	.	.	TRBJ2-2	CASSNEWGSGELFF	TGTGCCAGCAGTAACGAATGGGGCTCCGGGGAGCTGTTTTTT
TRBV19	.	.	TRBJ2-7	CASSNTSYYEQYF	TGTGCCAGTAGTAATACCAGCTACTACGAGCAGTACTTC
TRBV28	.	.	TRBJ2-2	CASTSPRTVANTGELFF	TGTGCCAGCACTTCCCCAAGGACAGTCGCGAACACCGGGGAGCTGTTTTTT
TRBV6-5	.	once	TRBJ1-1	CASSYKGRIRNTEAFF	TGTGCCAGCAGTTACAAAGGGAGGATTAGGAACACTGAAGCTTTCTTT
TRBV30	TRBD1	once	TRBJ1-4	CAWSVRDRGVNEKLFF	TGTGCCTGGAGTGTACGGGACAGGGGGGTTAATGAAAAACTGTTTTTT
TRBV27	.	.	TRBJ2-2	CASRSAGHGGELFF	TGTGCCAGCAGGTCGGCAGGGCATGGCGGGGAGCTGTTTTTT
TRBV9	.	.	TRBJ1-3	CASSGFIGNTIYF	TGTGCCAGCAGCGGGTTTATCGGAAACACCATATATTTT
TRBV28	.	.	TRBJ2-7	CASRGSYEQYF	TGTGCCAGCAGGGGGTCATACGAGCAGTACTTC